This TCR beta chain was recorded in a study of blood T cell repertoires in COVID-19. What the recovered Cohort 3 donors had was two negative PCRs, clearance, or symptom resolution. Clones were sequenced by immunoSEQ multiplex PCR, and TCRdb holds only the in-frame ones, with some missing. This table has 450,000 or so clones, 90% appearing once. Per germline, CDR1 MDHEN and CDR2 SYDVKM. The CDR3 is 13 amino acids. V shed 3 bases and J 4 bases; nucleotides not matched to a gene: 2. This TCR derives from a man aged 18 to 35 who had recovered from COVID-19. The rearrangement joins TRBV28 to TRBJ1-1; TRBD1 agrees at 7 bases. Sequenced input: PBMCs or T cells enriched from blood (not recorded which). CDR3 loop: CASSLTGFTEAFF. As DNA, the CDR3 is TGTGCCAGCAGTTTGACAGGGTTCACTGAAGCTTTCTTT.